This passage covers 30 T cell receptor beta chains from one sample sequenced in a study of T cell responses to AZD1222 COVID-19 vaccine (dated by TCRdb to the early 2020s). Explained via the paper, the time point label denotes: about 28 days (+/-7) after the second vaccine dose. The library was made by the immunoSEQ multiplex PCR assay. Sourced from immuneACCESS, this table was stored by TCRdb with only in-frame sequences that have V and J called. A share of the clones is absent; for the studies checked, an unresolved V gene accounts for under half, and the remainder has no known explanation. The sample includes some 170,000 clones, with around 94% observed a single time. The top ten constitute 5.1% of the sample. Sample: peripheral blood, taken 28 days after the second AZD1222 dose. Receptor source: an adult who received the AZD1222 COVID-19 vaccine.

V and J are TRBV13 and TRBJ1-2; D ambiguous. Germline CDR1 reads PRHDT; CDR2 reads FYEKMQ (reference sequence). Trimming left V 5 bases short and J 4 bases short, with 8 bases between. The CDR3 consists of 12 residues. The CDR3 DNA reads TGTGCCAGCAGCGGGAGAACCTATGGCTACACCTTC. It is translated as CASSGRTYGYTF.

This rearrangement joins TRBV20-1 to TRBJ2-1, with D hard to call. Deletions cut 5 bases from V and 10 bases from J, with 12 bases between. Germline CDR1 reads DFQATT; CDR2 reads SNEGSKA (reference sequence). This CDR3 spans 11 amino acids. CDR3 amino acids: CSASVLAEQFF. In DNA form, the CDR3 reads TGCAGTGCTTCAGTCTTGGCGGAGCAGTTCTTC.

The CDR3 bases are TGTGCCAGCAGCAAAGCCTCCAATCAGCCCCAGCATTTT. Residues: CASSKASNQPQHF. This chain connects TRBV21-1 to TRBJ1-5. TRBV21-1 is a pseudogene segment. This CDR3 is built from 13 residues.

This clone appeared once. The rearrangement uses TRBV9 and TRBJ2-1, with D possibly TRBD2 on 6 matching bases. The germline V and J ends were trimmed by 0 bases and 2 bases, with 9 bases remaining between them. Germline loops: CDR1 SGDLS, CDR2 YYNGEE. The CDR3 is 15 residues long. DNA for the CDR3: TGTGCCAGCAGCGTAGGGCTAGCGCCCTACAATGAGCAGTTCTTC. Translation: CASSVGLAPYNEQFF.

The chain recombines TRBV5-1 with TRBJ2-7, with a weak D call TRBD1 (5 bases). Trimming stripped 0 bases from V and 3 bases from J, with 13 bases between. CDR1 is SGHRS, CDR2 YFSETQ, per germline. This CDR3 spans 15 amino acids. As DNA, the CDR3 is TGCGCCAGCAGCTTGGCTGCAGGGTCGTTCTACGAGCAGTACTTC. Translating it yields CASSLAAGSFYEQYF. The full variable domain, rest sourced from reference TRBV5-1 and TRBJ2-7, is KAGVTQTPRYLIKTRGQQVTLSCSPISGHRSVSWYQQTPGQGLQFLFEYFSETQRNKGNFPGRFSGRQFSNSRSEMNVSTLELGDSALYLCASSLAAGSFYEQYFGPGTRLTVT.

This chain connects TRBV4-2 to TRBJ1-2; D is unresolved. The ends were cut back, 0 bases at V and 5 bases at J, with 7 bases in the middle. Germline loops: CDR1 LGHNA, CDR2 YNFKEQ. The CDR3 spans 13 residues. CDR3 nucleotide sequence: TGTGCCAGCAGCCAAGATATACAGTATGGCTACACCTTC. Translating gives CASSQDIQYGYTF.

Here the CDR3 DNA reads TGTGCCAGCAGCAAGACCGGGACCACAGATACGCAGTATTTT. This translates into CASSKTGTTDTQYF. The chain carries TRBV5-5 and TRBJ2-3; D is possibly TRBD1 or TRBD2 (5 bases each). V was cut by 4 bases and J by 2 bases, with 11 bases left in between. Germline V CDR1 and CDR2: SGHKS, YYEKEE (reference sequence). The CDR3 loop spans 14 amino acids.

The rearrangement links TRBV10-3 to TRBJ2-2; 7 bases are shared with TRBD2. This CDR3 contains 15 residues. From germline, CDR1 is ENHRY and CDR2 SYGVKD. The J segment lost 6 bases and the V segment lost 2 bases, leaving 6 bases of the junction unmatched. The CDR3 loop is CAISEEKRDAGELFF. The CDR3 DNA follows: TGTGCCATCAGTGAGGAAAAGCGGGACGCCGGGGAGCTGTTTTTT.

The chain has TRBV12-5 and TRBJ2-1, with 8 bases that match TRBD1. After removal of 1 base from V and 1 base from J, the junction contained 0 bases not matched to a gene. Germline V lookup: CDR1 LGHNT, CDR2 FRNRAP. CDR3 size: 15 residues. The CDR3 here is CASGLDRGSYNEQFF. DNA for the CDR3: TGTGCTAGTGGTTTGGACAGGGGGTCCTACAATGAGCAGTTCTTC.

The genes are TRBV19 and TRBJ2-7, with a tentative D call TRBD1 (6 bases). Germline V CDR1 and CDR2: LNHDA, SQIVND (reference sequence). V was trimmed by 4 bases and J by 3 bases, leaving 10 bases between them. This CDR3 is 13 amino acids long. The CDR3 sequence: CASSRGRLYEQYF. In DNA, the CDR3 is TGTGCCAGTAGTAGGGGGCGCCTCTACGAGCAGTACTTC. Drawing the rest from reference TRBV19 and TRBJ2-7, the complete variable domain is DGGITQSPKYLFRKEGQNVTLSCEQNLNHDAMYWYRQDPGQGLRLIYYSQIVNDFQKGDIAEGYSVSREKKESFPLTVTSAQKNPTAFYLCASSRGRLYEQYFGPGTRLTVT.

The chain is built from TRBV19 and TRBJ2-7; no firm D call. Deletions cut 2 bases from V and 3 bases from J, with 14 bases between. The CDR3 sequence is 15 residues long. Germline CDR1 LNHDA, CDR2 SQIVND (reference sequence). The CDR3 nucleotides read TGTGCCAGTAGTATAATGGGCGGTGGATACTACGAGCAGTACTTC. This translates into CASSIMGGGYYEQYF. Variable domain in full (rest from reference TRBV19 and TRBJ2-7): DGGITQSPKYLFRKEGQNVTLSCEQNLNHDAMYWYRQDPGQGLRLIYYSQIVNDFQKGDIAEGYSVSREKKESFPLTVTSAQKNPTAFYLCASSIMGGGYYEQYFGPGTRLTVT.

V is TRBV2 and J is TRBJ2-3; 13 bases agree with TRBD2. With 2 bases clipped from V and 4 bases from J, the junction kept 6 bases outside the gene matches. CDR1 SNHLY and CDR2 FYNNEI come from the germline V gene. The CDR3 has 17 amino acids. Here the CDR3 reads CASSEWGTSGKADTQYF. The CDR3 DNA sequence: TGTGCCAGCAGTGAATGGGGGACTAGCGGGAAGGCAGATACGCAGTATTTT. The full variable domain, in which reference TRBV2 and TRBJ2-3 provide the parts outside the CDR3, is EPEVTQTPSHQVTQMGQEVILRCVPISNHLYFYWYRQILGQKVEFLVSFYNNEISEKSEIFDDQFSVERPDGSNFTLKIRSTKLEDSAMYFCASSEWGTSGKADTQYFGPGTRLTVL.

The rearrangement joins TRBV19 to TRBJ2-3; 10 bases map to TRBD1. The V segment lost 5 bases and the J segment 5 bases; nucleotides outside the gene matches: 4. Germline-derived CDR1 and CDR2 are LNHDA and SQIVND (reference sequence). CDR3 length equals 14 residues. The CDR3 loop reads CASSLGQGEDTQYF. The CDR3 DNA sequence: TGTGCCAGTAGTCTCGGACAGGGGGAAGATACGCAGTATTTT.

The chain couples TRBV2 to TRBJ2-4; no reliable D call. CDR3 size: 15 residues. V shed 5 bases and J shed 4 bases, with 15 bases lying between them. Germline CDR1 is SNHLY and CDR2 is FYNNEI. The chain's CDR3 is CASSHPNLDKNIQYF. CDR3 bases: TGTGCCAGCAGTCACCCGAACCTGGATAAAAACATTCAGTACTTC.

The chain links TRBV19 to TRBJ2-1; 8 bases align to TRBD1. The CDR3 totals 14 residues. Trimming took 6 bases from V and 3 from J; bases not matched to a gene: 4. Germline loops: CDR1 LNHDA, CDR2 SQIVND (reference sequence). The DNA of the CDR3 is TGTGCCAGTAGCGGACAGGGTTTCTACAATGAGCAGTTCTTC. Its translation is CASSGQGFYNEQFF. Together with reference TRBV19 and TRBJ2-1, the CDR3 gives the full variable domain: DGGITQSPKYLFRKEGQNVTLSCEQNLNHDAMYWYRQDPGQGLRLIYYSQIVNDFQKGDIAEGYSVSREKKESFPLTVTSAQKNPTAFYLCASSGQGFYNEQFFGPGTRLTVL.

In its sample, this clone was seen once. The CDR3 here is CASRTTGEVGYTF. CDR3 in DNA: TGTGCCAGTAGAACGACAGGGGAAGTTGGCTACACCTTC. The chain carries TRBV19 and TRBJ1-2, with TRBD1 matching over 8 bases. The CDR3 is 13 amino acids. CDR1 is LNHDA, CDR2 SQIVND, per germline (reference sequence). V lost 6 bases to trimming and J lost 7 bases; unmatched junction nucleotides: 7.

This chain uses TRBV6-2 or TRBV6-3 with TRBJ2-1; D remains ambiguous. V was cut by 2 bases and J by 5 bases, with 10 bases left in between. CDR3 length: 14 residues. CDR1 is MNHEY and CDR2 is SVGEGT in the germline V gene. CDR3 in DNA: TGTGCCAGCAGTTACCACCAGGAAAACAATGAGCAGTTCTTC. Translating gives CASSYHQENNEQFF.

The J gene is TRBJ2-7, the V gene TRBV5-1; D might be TRBD2 (6 bases). V was trimmed by 4 bases and J by 3 bases, leaving 11 bases between them. Looked up from germline, CDR1 is SGHRS and CDR2 is YFSETQ. This CDR3 is 13 amino acids long. CDR3 residues: CASSPGTYYEQYF. DNA for the CDR3: TGCGCCAGCAGCCCAGGGACTTACTACGAGCAGTACTTC.

The J gene is TRBJ1-1, the V gene TRBV5-1; tentative D call: TRBD1 (5 bases). V lost 2 bases to trimming and J lost 3 bases, with 11 bases between them. CDR1 SGHRS and CDR2 YFSETQ come from the germline V gene. This CDR3 has 14 residues. CDR3 in amino acids: CASSLPGMDTEAFF. The CDR3 nucleotides are TGCGCCAGCAGCTTACCAGGGATGGACACTGAAGCTTTCTTT. Full variable domain (remainder filled in from reference TRBV5-1 and TRBJ1-1): KAGVTQTPRYLIKTRGQQVTLSCSPISGHRSVSWYQQTPGQGLQFLFEYFSETQRNKGNFPGRFSGRQFSNSRSEMNVSTLELGDSALYLCASSLPGMDTEAFFGQGTRLTVV.

V is TRBV2 and J is TRBJ2-7; D remains unclear. This CDR3 has 14 amino acids. Germline V lookup: CDR1 SNHLY, CDR2 FYNNEI. Deletions cut 6 bases from V and 1 base from J, with 13 bases between. CDR3 in amino acids: CASRTLWDSYEQYF. The CDR3 coding sequence is TGTGCCAGCAGGACCTTATGGGATTCCTACGAGCAGTACTTC.

The chain couples TRBV30 to TRBJ1-6; 9 bases line up with TRBD1. From germline, CDR1 is GTSNPN and CDR2 SVGIG (reference sequence). J lost 9 bases, V lost 4 bases, and 10 bases had no gene match. The CDR3 extends over 15 amino acids. In DNA, the CDR3 is TGTGCCTGGACCGTACAGTCGACAGGGGGTTCACCCCTCCACTTT. This gives the protein CAWTVQSTGGSPLHF.

The genes are TRBV28 and TRBJ2-1, with 9 bases fitting TRBD2. V shed 2 bases, J shed 5 bases, and the junction held 13 bases outside the gene matches. CDR1 MDHEN and CDR2 SYDVKM come from the germline V gene. The CDR3 runs to 18 residues. The CDR3, as DNA: TGTGCCAGCAGTTTAAGCACCCTAGCGGGAAGGATTAACAATGAGCAGTTCTTC. Translating gives CASSLSTLAGRINNEQFF. Looking up the rest from reference TRBV28 and TRBJ2-1 gives the full variable domain: DVKVTQSSRYLVKRTGEKVFLECVQDMDHENMFWYRQDPGLGLRLIYFSYDVKMKEKGDIPEGYSVSREKKERFSLILESASTNQTSMYLCASSLSTLAGRINNEQFFGPGTRLTVL.

This chain connects TRBV7-3 to TRBJ2-5; 11 nucleotides agree with TRBD2. The CDR3 has 16 residues. In germline, CDR1 is SGHTA, CDR2 FQGTGA. The ends lost 5 bases at V and 2 bases at J; junction bases unmatched: 7. CDR3 DNA sequence: TGTGCCAGCAGCCCATTCGGACTAGCGGGTCAAGAGACCCAGTACTTC. Protein sequence: CASSPFGLAGQETQYF.

J is TRBJ2-1 and V is TRBV7-7, with D tentatively TRBD1 (6 bases). CDR1 is SSHAT, CDR2 FNYEAQ, per germline (reference sequence). CDR3 length: 15 amino acids. Trimming took 5 bases from V and 5 from J, leaving 16 bases between them. The CDR3: CASSPRGGFDNEQFF. The CDR3 coding sequence is TGTGCCAGCAGCCCTAGAGGGGGATTCGACAATGAGCAGTTCTTC.

The chain is built from TRBV28 and TRBJ1-5, with 11 bases fitting TRBD1. The CDR3 has 15 amino acids. Trimming cost V 4 bases and J 6 bases; bases outside gene matches: 5. Germline-derived CDR1 and CDR2 are MDHEN and SYDVKM. CDR3 loop: CASSSTGQGGQPQHF. CDR3 DNA sequence: TGTGCCAGCAGTTCCACGGGACAGGGGGGTCAGCCCCAGCATTTT. Full variable domain (rest looked up from reference TRBV28 and TRBJ1-5): DVKVTQSSRYLVKRTGEKVFLECVQDMDHENMFWYRQDPGLGLRLIYFSYDVKMKEKGDIPEGYSVSREKKERFSLILESASTNQTSMYLCASSSTGQGGQPQHFGDGTRLSIL.

The chain is built from TRBV5-1 and TRBJ2-7; D may be TRBD1 (5 bases). The germline gives CDR1 SGHRS, CDR2 YFSETQ. Trimming shortened V by 2 bases and J by 3 bases, and 6 bases separated the two germline ends. The CDR3 has 12 residues. As DNA, the CDR3 is TGCGCCAGCAGCTTAACAGGCTACGAGCAGTACTTC. Translated, it gives CASSLTGYEQYF.

The chain has TRBV5-5 and TRBJ2-7; possible D gene TRBD2, 5 bases. Germline V gene lookup returns CDR1 SGHKS and CDR2 YYEKEE (reference sequence). CDR3 length: 18 residues. V dropped 1 base and J dropped 3 bases, with 23 bases sitting between them. The CDR3 protein is CASSLRGKAANSNYEQYF. The CDR3 DNA is TGTGCCAGCAGCTTGCGGGGAAAGGCTGCCAACTCGAACTACGAGCAGTACTTC.

The chain recombines TRBV3-1 (or the pseudogene TRBV3-2) with TRBJ2-5, with D unclear. Germline V gives CDR1 LGHDT, CDR2 YNNKEL (reference sequence). The CDR3 consists of 14 residues. V lost 5 bases to trimming and J lost 6 bases, with 16 bases between them. CDR3 nucleotide sequence: TGTGCCAGCAGCTCACCCTTTCGAAGACAGACCCAGTACTTC. Its protein is CASSSPFRRQTQYF.

The chain is built from TRBV6-5 and TRBJ1-5; D might be TRBD1 (6 bases). The CDR3 is 14 amino acids. Looked up from germline, CDR1 is MNHEY and CDR2 is SVGAGI. With 7 bases removed from V and 4 bases from J, the gap between germline ends came to 14 bases. The CDR3 nucleotides are TGTGCCAGCAAGGGGGGAGGGGTTAATCAGCCCCAGCATTTT. Amino acid sequence: CASKGGGVNQPQHF.

This chain links TRBV19 with TRBJ2-5; TRBD2 agrees at 10 bases. The germline V gene has CDR1 LNHDA and CDR2 SQIVND (reference sequence). The CDR3 has 15 residues. The trim removed 7 bases at V and 5 bases at J, leaving 10 bases unmatched. The CDR3 region has the DNA TGTGCCAGTATGGGAGCGGGAGGGCCGATGGAGACCCAGTACTTC. Protein: CASMGAGGPMETQYF.